The T cell receptor (beta chain) described here comes from a study of HIV-infected patients and healthy controls. Overall study results and limits: Only sixteen HIV-infected individuals were processed, a major limit on how widely findings apply. The diversity differences were not explained by slight age and sex differences between study cohorts.

Germline lookup yields CDR1 MNHEY and CDR2 SVGAGI. V lost 6 bases and J 7 bases, leaving 15 bases between the germline ends. This CDR3 comprises 14 residues. This clonotype was seen a handful of times. The target antigen is unknown. Alpha and beta constant-region primers primed reverse transcription of about 470 ng RNA. Separate chain-specific third strand synthesis with multiplexing indices produced the alpha and beta libraries. The cDNA received a 5' RACE adapter containing a random hexamer plus an SP2 sequencing primer site. TCRdb reprocessed the 5' RACE reads with MiXCR, giving one entry per CDR3 protein. The sample lists about 18,000 distinct CDR3 sequences, 12% occurring once. No cell fractionation was done, so the repertoire covers all unsorted peripheral blood T cells. The RNA source was an approximately 2.4 ml peripheral blood draw.

V usage is TRBV6-5 and J usage is TRBJ2-2, with TRBD2 as a possible D gene (6 bases). Sequencing was carried out using blood. The clonotype was recovered from an adult in good health. CDR3 region: CASSPVGEDGELFF. DNA for the CDR3: TGTGCCAGCAGCCCAGTTGGGGAGGACGGGGAGCTGTTTTTT.